These 27 T cell receptor beta chains were all obtained from the same sample, sequenced in a study of cytomegalovirus exposure and HLA in healthy donors. The PCR employed 60 Vbeta primers together with 13 Jbeta primers. Measured with immunoSEQ multiplex PCR; TCRdb has only the in-frame clones, and not every one. The sample records around 120,000 clones, 82% being singletons. The sample comprised PBMCs. These receptors all come from a male donor in good health and CMV-seropositive.

For this clone: At the DNA level, this CDR3 is encoded by other sequences in the same sample as well. This chain connects TRBV28 to TRBJ2-7; a possible D gene is TRBD1 (6 bases). CDR1 is MDHEN, CDR2 SYDVKM, per germline. Trimming stripped 3 bases from V and 4 bases from J, with 13 bases between. The CDR3 totals 14 residues. CDR3 sequence (DNA): TGTGCCAGCAGTTTTCGGGCAGGGGTATACGAGCAGTACTTC. Residues: CASSFRAGVYEQYF.

In DNA form, the CDR3 reads TGTGCCAGCAGCTTAACGCAGGGATTCCCCGGGGGGGAGCTGTTTTTT. Amino acid sequence: CASSLTQGFPGGELFF. The genes are TRBV7-2 and TRBJ2-2; a possible D gene is TRBD1 (5 bases). This CDR3 is built from 16 residues. Trimming took 2 bases from V and 8 from J, leaving 18 bases between them. CDR1 and CDR2 (germline): SGHTA, FQGNSA.

This clone occurred once. The chain has TRBV27 and TRBJ2-2; D not certain. The CDR3 runs 14 residues. The germline gives CDR1 MNHEY, CDR2 SMNVEV (reference sequence). Trimming left V 8 bases short and J 3 bases short, with 13 bases between. The CDR3 loop is CASGPGMYTGELFF. The DNA of the CDR3 is TGTGCCAGCGGCCCAGGAATGTACACCGGGGAGCTGTTTTTT.

The rearrangement links TRBV28 to TRBJ2-5; tentative D call: TRBD1 (6 bases). The germline gives CDR1 MDHEN, CDR2 SYDVKM. V lost 6 bases to trimming and J lost 4 bases, with 18 bases between them. The CDR3 covers 15 residues. CDR3 bases: TGTGCCAGCAGACTAACAGGGTCGAGGGCAGAGACCCAGTACTTC. It codes for CASRLTGSRAETQYF.

The V gene is TRBV28, the J gene TRBJ2-3; TRBD1 agrees at 7 bases. Germline V gives CDR1 MDHEN, CDR2 SYDVKM. The J segment lost 1 base and the V segment lost 5 bases, leaving 9 bases of the junction unmatched. CDR3 length equals 16 residues. The CDR3 region has the DNA TGTGCCAGCAGTGACAACAGGGGTTTCGGCACAGATACGCAGTATTTT. Amino acid sequence: CASSDNRGFGTDTQYF.

This clone was detected a few times. The J gene is TRBJ2-2, the V gene TRBV6-5; 7 nucleotides line up with TRBD1. CDR1 MNHEY and CDR2 SVGAGI come from the germline V gene. The CDR3 length is 13 residues. The junction had 2 bases not matched to a gene; V was cut back by 8 bases and J by 2 bases. CDR3 DNA sequence: TGTGCCAGCCGGACAGGAAACACCGGGGAGCTGTTTTTT. It translates to CASRTGNTGELFF.

The rearrangement joins TRBV5-1 to TRBJ2-1, with TRBD2 matching over 8 bases. Per germline, CDR1 SGHRS and CDR2 YFSETQ. V lost 7 bases, J lost 3 bases, and 6 bases stayed unmatched. CDR3 length: 14 residues. CDR3 in amino acids: CASGAGGIYNEQFF. CDR3 DNA sequence: TGCGCCAGCGGGGCGGGAGGAATCTACAATGAGCAGTTCTTC.

The chain employs TRBV28 and TRBJ1-4; 8 nucleotides match TRBD1. The junction had 7 bases not matched to a gene; V was cut back by 10 bases and J by 6 bases. The CDR3 loop spans 13 amino acids. Germline loops: CDR1 MDHEN, CDR2 SYDVKM. The CDR3 spells CATRTGRYEKLFF. The CDR3 coding sequence is TGTGCCACCAGGACAGGGCGATATGAAAAACTGTTTTTT.

The J gene is TRBJ1-6, the V gene TRBV6-1; 8 nucleotides agree with TRBD1. After removal of 3 bases from V and 10 bases from J, the junction contained 8 bases not matched to a gene. The CDR3 extends over 15 amino acids. Germline CDR1 and CDR2: MNHNS and SASEGT. This CDR3 is CASSEPRDRPSPLHF. CDR3 nucleotides: TGTGCCAGCAGTGAGCCCCGGGACAGGCCATCACCCCTCCACTTT.

The CDR3 sequence: CASSVDESRAQYF. For the CDR3, the DNA is TGCGCCAGCAGCGTTGACGAGAGTCGGGCCCAGTACTTC. The gene calls are TRBV5-1 and TRBJ2-5, with D unclear. Trimming left V 4 bases short and J 9 bases short, with 16 bases between. The CDR3 extends over 13 amino acids. Germline CDR1 reads SGHRS; CDR2 reads YFSETQ. The full variable domain, its missing parts supplied by reference TRBV5-1 and TRBJ2-5, is KAGVTQTPRYLIKTRGQQVTLSCSPISGHRSVSWYQQTPGQGLQFLFEYFSETQRNKGNFPGRFSGRQFSNSRSEMNVSTLELGDSALYLCASSVDESRAQYFGPGTRLLVL.

This clone showed up just once. The genes are TRBV7-8 and TRBJ2-7; TRBD2 matches at 10 bases. The ends lost 6 bases at V and 7 bases at J; junction bases unmatched: 12. CDR3 size: 15 residues. Germline V CDR1 and CDR2: SGHVS, FQNEAQ. Here the CDR3 DNA reads TGTGCCAGCAGGCTTGAGCGGGAGGGCCCGTGGGAGCAGTACTTC. Encoded protein: CASRLEREGPWEQYF.

V gene TRBV7-2 combines with J gene TRBJ2-7, with 7 bases identical to TRBD2. The CDR3 consists of 14 residues. Germline-derived CDR1 and CDR2 are SGHTA and FQGNSA. V dropped 4 bases and J dropped 6; count of bases not matched to a gene: 9. The CDR3 coding sequence is TGTGCCAGCAGCTACGGGGGAGGGCCCCGCGAGCAGTACTTC. Translated: CASSYGGGPREQYF.

The genes are TRBV28 and TRBJ1-1; D not certain. The CDR3 runs 13 residues. V lost 8 bases to trimming and J lost 0 bases, with 10 bases between them. Germline V lookup: CDR1 MDHEN, CDR2 SYDVKM. The CDR3 region is CASRGRMNTEAFF. The CDR3 DNA sequence: TGTGCCAGCCGCGGGCGAATGAACACTGAAGCTTTCTTT.

The rearrangement links TRBV9 to TRBJ2-2, with 7 bases lining up with TRBD2. The CDR3 consists of 20 residues. The V segment lost 1 base and the J segment 4 bases; nucleotides outside the gene matches: 19. CDR1 SGDLS and CDR2 YYNGEE come from the germline V gene. CDR3 sequence: CASSVSISPWREKTTGELFF. DNA of the CDR3: TGTGCCAGCAGCGTATCAATTAGTCCTTGGCGGGAGAAAACCACCGGGGAGCTGTTTTTT.

CDR3 coding DNA: TGCGCCAGCAGTGAAGTGACTAGCGGGAGAGACGAGCAGTACTTC. The encoded protein is CASSEVTSGRDEQYF. This chain uses TRBV10-1 with TRBJ2-7, with 12 bases that match TRBD2. CDR3 size: 15 residues. The junction had 5 bases not matched to a gene; V was cut back by 3 bases and J by 5 bases. Per the germline V gene, CDR1 is WNHNN and CDR2 is SYGVQD (reference sequence).

The chain joins TRBV30 to TRBJ1-5, with D uncertain. The CDR3 contains 13 residues. The germline V gene encodes CDR1 GTSNPN and CDR2 SVGIG (reference sequence). V dropped 4 bases and J dropped 0 bases, with 7 bases sitting between them. DNA for the CDR3: TGTGCCTGGACGGACTATAGCAATCAGCCCCAGCATTTT. Its translation: CAWTDYSNQPQHF.

The J gene is TRBJ2-5, the V gene TRBV5-4; the match to TRBD1 covers 7 bases. Losses at the gene ends were 4 bases for V and 5 bases for J; bases not matched to a gene: 8. The CDR3 loop spans 14 amino acids. Germline assignment: CDR1 SGHNT and CDR2 YYREEE (reference sequence). This chain's CDR3 is CASSVGQFSETQYF. The CDR3 nucleotides are TGTGCCAGCAGCGTGGGACAGTTCTCGGAGACCCAGTACTTC. The variable domain in full, with the rest retrieved from reference TRBV5-4 and TRBJ2-5, is ETGVTQSPTHLIKTRGQQVTLRCSSQSGHNTVSWYQQALGQGPQFIFQYYREEENGRGNFPPRFSGLQFPNYSSELNVNALELDDSALYLCASSVGQFSETQYFGPGTRLLVL.

The chain joins TRBV7-2 to TRBJ2-7; the match to TRBD1 covers 9 bases. This CDR3 is 14 amino acids long. The junction had 6 bases not matched to a gene; V was cut back by 4 bases and J by 5 bases. The germline gives CDR1 SGHTA, CDR2 FQGNSA. The CDR3 nucleotides are TGTGCCAGCAGCTGGGGGACAGGGACGGACGAGCAGTACTTC. This encodes CASSWGTGTDEQYF. The entire variable domain, with the rest obtained from reference TRBV7-2 and TRBJ2-7, is as follows: GAGVSQSPSNKVTEKGKDVELRCDPISGHTALYWYRQSLGQGLEFLIYFQGNSAPDKSGLPSDRFSAERTGGSVSTLTIQRTQQEDSAVYLCASSWGTGTDEQYFGPGTRLTVT.

The CDR3 loop reads CASSPGGLNYEQYF. In DNA form, the CDR3 reads TGTGCCAGCAGTCCCGGAGGGCTAAACTACGAGCAGTACTTC. The rearrangement uses TRBV6-6 and TRBJ2-7; possibly TRBD2 for D (6 bases). The V gene lost 5 bases and the J gene lost 3 bases, with 14 bases spanning the gap. This CDR3 comprises 14 residues. The germline gives CDR1 MNHNY, CDR2 SVGAGI (reference sequence).

CDR3 DNA: TGTGCCAGTCTAGCGGGAGGGCACGGAGATACGCAGTATTTT. It codes for CASLAGGHGDTQYF. The chain uses TRBV28 and TRBJ2-3; 12 nucleotides match TRBD2. V dropped 9 bases and J dropped 5; count of bases not matched to a gene: 6. Germline assignment: CDR1 MDHEN and CDR2 SYDVKM. The CDR3 totals 14 residues.

The chain employs TRBV5-1 and TRBJ1-3; 7 bases line up with TRBD1. V lost 4 bases and J lost 3; bases outside the gene matches: 10. Germline V lookup: CDR1 SGHRS, CDR2 YFSETQ. The CDR3 is made up of 16 amino acids. Here the CDR3 reads CASSLRDSFLGNTIYF. CDR3 DNA: TGCGCCAGCAGCCTCCGGGACAGTTTCCTTGGAAACACCATATATTTT.

The chain is built from TRBV2 and TRBJ2-3, with D perhaps matching TRBD2 (8 bases). The CDR3 contains 17 residues. The V gene's germline CDR1 is SNHLY and CDR2 FYNNEI. V lost 4 bases and J lost 3, with 20 bases in between. This CDR3 reads CASSGGGSTGWTDTQYF. CDR3 nucleotides: TGTGCCAGCAGTGGCGGGGGGTCGACAGGGTGGACAGATACGCAGTATTTT.

The V gene is TRBV9, the J gene TRBJ2-2; 9 nucleotides align to TRBD1. V lost 7 bases, J lost 5 bases, and 3 bases stayed unmatched. The V gene's germline CDR1 is SGDLS and CDR2 YYNGEE. The CDR3 consists of 13 residues. CDR3 DNA sequence: TGTGCCAGCCGTGGACAGGGGACCGGGGAGCTGTTTTTT. As protein: CASRGQGTGELFF.

The V gene is TRBV18, the J gene TRBJ2-7; 14 bases align to TRBD2. Germline values: CDR1 KGHSH, CDR2 LQKENI. Trimming at V came to 0 bases and at J to 6 bases, leaving 4 bases not matched to a gene. There are 16 residues in the CDR3. For the CDR3, the DNA is TGTGCCAGCTCACCACCCGGACTAGCGGGAGGTGTCGAGCAGTACTTC. Amino acids: CASSPPGLAGGVEQYF.

This chain links TRBV6-5 with TRBJ2-2; 7 positions match TRBD1. Germline trimming cut 6 bases from V and 3 bases from J; bases unmatched to any gene: 7. The CDR3 has 15 amino acids. Germline V gene lookup returns CDR1 MNHEY and CDR2 SVGAGI. The chain's CDR3 is CASSRDRVDTGELFF. The CDR3 bases are TGTGCCAGCAGCCGAGACAGGGTTGACACCGGGGAGCTGTTTTTT.

This chain uses TRBV28 with TRBJ2-5, with 12 bases lining up with TRBD2. The DNA end is a closer match to TRBJ2-7, so the J assignment may be wrong. CDR3 size: 16 residues. CDR1 and CDR2 from the germline V gene are MDHEN and SYDVKM. CDR3 bases: TGTGCCAGCAGTTCGCCGACTAGCGGGAGCTCCTACGAGCAGTACTTC. Residues: CASSSPTSGSSYEQYF.

The rearrangement joins TRBV5-1 to TRBJ2-7, with D tentatively TRBD1 (5 bases). This CDR3 contains 14 residues. V was trimmed by 4 bases and J by 0 bases, leaving 11 bases between them. Germline loops: CDR1 SGHRS, CDR2 YFSETQ. DNA for the CDR3: TGCGCCAGCAGCGGGGCCGAGAGCTCCTACGAGCAGTACTTC. It is translated as CASSGAESSYEQYF.